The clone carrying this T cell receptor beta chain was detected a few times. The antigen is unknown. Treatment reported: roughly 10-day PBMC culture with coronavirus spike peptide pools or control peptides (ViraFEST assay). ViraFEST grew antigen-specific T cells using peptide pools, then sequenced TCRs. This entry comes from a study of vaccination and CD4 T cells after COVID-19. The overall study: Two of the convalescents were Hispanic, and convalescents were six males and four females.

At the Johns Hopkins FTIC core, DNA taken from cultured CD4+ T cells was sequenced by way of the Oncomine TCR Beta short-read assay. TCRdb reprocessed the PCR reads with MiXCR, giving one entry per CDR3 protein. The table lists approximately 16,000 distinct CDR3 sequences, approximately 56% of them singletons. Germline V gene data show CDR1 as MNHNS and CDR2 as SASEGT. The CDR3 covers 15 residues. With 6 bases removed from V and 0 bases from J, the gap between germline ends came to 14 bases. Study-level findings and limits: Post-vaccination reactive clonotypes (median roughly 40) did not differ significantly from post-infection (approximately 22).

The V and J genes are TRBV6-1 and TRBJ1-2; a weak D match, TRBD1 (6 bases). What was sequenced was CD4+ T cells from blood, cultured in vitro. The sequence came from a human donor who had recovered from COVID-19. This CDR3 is CASSRGQGSNYGYTF. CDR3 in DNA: TGTGCCAGCAGCCGGGGGCAGGGGTCTAACTATGGCTACACCTTC.